A selection of T cell receptor beta chains follows, all from one sample in a study of T cell responses to AZD1222 COVID-19 vaccine. Some clones are missing from TCRdb's copy, which holds only in-frame ones; the method was immunoSEQ multiplex PCR. The table has 80,000 to 100,000 clones, about 88% seen once; the top ten hold 10% to 15%. The sample in question was peripheral blood, obtained on day 0 of AZD1222 vaccination. These TCRs come from an adult in good health. Both conserved end residues are part of each CDR3. D genes are given only for firm matches. Clone sizes are given selectively: once, few, many, or a class where the clone is expanded.

clone_size: NA
j_call: TRBJ2-2
v_call: TRBV6-5
d_call: TRBD1
cdr3_aa: CASSYSGQGNTGELFF
cdr3_nt: TGTGCCAGCAGTTACTCGGGACAGGGGAACACCGGGGAGCTGTTTTTT

clone_size: NA
j_call: TRBJ1-4
v_call: TRBV19
d_call: NA
cdr3_aa: CASSLRKGLKEKLFF
cdr3_nt: TGTGCCAGTAGTCTTCGTAAGGGACTTAAAGAAAAACTGTTTTTT

clone_size: NA
j_call: TRBJ2-2
v_call: TRBV5-5
d_call: NA
cdr3_aa: CASSLWLGNTGELFF
cdr3_nt: TGTGCCAGCAGCTTGTGGCTGGGAAACACCGGGGAGCTGTTTTTT

clone_size: NA
j_call: TRBJ2-7
v_call: TRBV7-6
d_call: NA
cdr3_aa: CASSLLGGPTYEQYF
cdr3_nt: TGTGCCAGCAGCTTATTGGGGGGGCCGACCTACGAGCAGTACTTC

clone_size: NA
j_call: TRBJ1-5
v_call: TRBV5-8
d_call: NA
cdr3_aa: CASSLWHPSQHF
cdr3_nt: TGTGCCAGCAGCTTGTGGCACCCTTCCCAGCATTTT

clone_size: NA
j_call: TRBJ1-2
v_call: TRBV4-2
d_call: NA
cdr3_aa: CASTDFAGSGGYTF
cdr3_nt: TGTGCCAGCACCGATTTTGCAGGGTCGGGAGGCTACACCTTC

clone_size: NA
j_call: TRBJ1-1
v_call: TRBV25-1
d_call: NA
cdr3_aa: CASSENGRTNTEAFF
cdr3_nt: TGTGCCAGCAGTGAAAACGGACGGACCAACACTGAAGCTTTCTTT

clone_size: NA
j_call: TRBJ2-2
v_call: TRBV30
d_call: NA
cdr3_aa: CAWSVATYTGELFF
cdr3_nt: TGTGCCTGGAGTGTGGCCACATACACCGGGGAGCTGTTTTTT

clone_size: NA
j_call: TRBJ1-6
v_call: TRBV7-8
d_call: TRBD1
cdr3_aa: CASRIGDRDNSPLHF
cdr3_nt: TGTGCCAGCAGGATAGGGGACAGGGATAATTCACCCCTCCACTTT

clone_size: once
j_call: TRBJ2-5
v_call: TRBV18
d_call: NA
cdr3_aa: CASSWGQETQYF
cdr3_nt: TGTGCCAGCTCATGGGGCCAAGAGACCCAGTACTTC

clone_size: NA
j_call: TRBJ2-4
v_call: TRBV6-5
d_call: TRBD2
cdr3_aa: CASSQRGSNIQYF
cdr3_nt: TGTGCCAGCAGCCAGCGGGGGAGTAACATTCAGTACTTC

clone_size: once
j_call: TRBJ2-1
v_call: TRBV9
d_call: NA
cdr3_aa: CASSSQRWNNEQFF
cdr3_nt: TGTGCCAGCAGTAGTCAGAGGTGGAACAATGAGCAGTTCTTC

clone_size: few
j_call: TRBJ1-3
v_call: TRBV10-1
d_call: NA
cdr3_aa: CASSDPYRAGNTIYF
cdr3_nt: TGCGCCAGCAGTGATCCGTACAGGGCTGGAAACACCATATATTTT

clone_size: few
j_call: TRBJ1-3
v_call: TRBV5-1
d_call: TRBD1
cdr3_aa: CASSLGDSRNGNTIYF
cdr3_nt: TGCGCCAGCAGCTTGGGGGACAGCAGAAATGGAAACACCATATATTTT

clone_size: NA
j_call: TRBJ1-1
v_call: TRBV5-1
d_call: TRBD1
cdr3_aa: CASSPRQGDTEAFF
cdr3_nt: TGCGCCAGCAGCCCGAGACAGGGGGACACTGAAGCTTTCTTT

clone_size: NA
j_call: TRBJ1-1
v_call: TRBV5-1
d_call: NA
cdr3_aa: CASSLGEDTEAFF
cdr3_nt: TGCGCCAGCAGCTTGGGTGAGGACACTGAAGCTTTCTTT

clone_size: once
j_call: TRBJ1-2
v_call: TRBV7-2
d_call: TRBD1
cdr3_aa: CASSFIGTGGGYTF
cdr3_nt: TGTGCCAGCAGCTTTATCGGGACAGGGGGTGGCTACACCTTC

clone_size: NA
j_call: TRBJ2-5
v_call: TRBV5-4
d_call: NA
cdr3_aa: CASSLGGFQETQYF
cdr3_nt: TGTGCCAGCAGCTTGGGGGGGTTTCAAGAGACCCAGTACTTC

clone_size: NA
j_call: TRBJ1-1
v_call: TRBV5-1
d_call: NA
cdr3_aa: CASSRTGGVMNTEAFF
cdr3_nt: TGCGCCAGCAGCCGAACGGGGGGAGTCATGAACACTGAAGCTTTCTTT

clone_size: NA
j_call: TRBJ2-7
v_call: TRBV11-2
d_call: NA
cdr3_aa: CASRSSGGHYSYEQYF
cdr3_nt: TGTGCCAGCAGATCCTCCGGGGGCCATTACTCCTACGAGCAGTACTTC